This T cell receptor (beta chain) was profiled in a study of somatic mutations in cytotoxic T cells in rheumatoid arthritis. Study as a whole: Follow-up sampling occurred during immunosuppressive therapy such as methotrexate, hydroxychloroquine and sulfasalazine.

TCRdb keeps only in-frame clones here, not all; method: immunoSEQ multiplex PCR. The sample includes around 6,000 clones, 77% of them seen just once. This sequence was found in a woman in her 70s with rheumatoid arthritis. The source was CD8+ T cells sorted from blood, collected at a follow-up visit.

The CDR3 protein is CASSLWTSGPQETQYF. CDR3 coding DNA: TGTGCCAGCAGCCTATGGACTAGCGGTCCGCAAGAGACCCAGTACTTC. This chain joins TRBV13 and TRBJ2-5; 10 nucleotides line up with TRBD2. Germline CDR1 PRHDT, CDR2 FYEKMQ (reference sequence). Losses at the gene ends were 5 bases for V and 2 bases for J; bases not matched to a gene: 8. This CDR3 is built from 16 residues.